This T cell receptor (beta chain) was sequenced for a study of T cells after yellow fever vaccination. The overall study: Any fraction with a low cell number was prepared using SMART-Seq v4 Ultra Low Input. The study, taken as a whole, reports: Only a small proportion of the clonotypes turned up in both the CD4 and the CD8 compartments, likely arising from convergent recombination. Reappearance after the booster was seen for most primary-vaccination clones, at roughly 96% CD4 and more than 80% CD8.

This clonotype was seen more than once but under ten times. The antigen is undetermined. The TCR cDNA carried a universal primer site and UMIs from 5'RACE template switching. TCRdb passed the 5' RACE reads through MiXCR, listing each CDR3 protein once. The data contain more than 250,000 distinct CDR3 sequences, around 7% of them singletons. This sample comprised PBMCs, obtained around 45 days after the first yellow fever vaccination. The receptor was isolated from a young man who received the YFV17D yellow fever vaccine.

The CDR3 sequence: CSARETGETEAFF. As DNA, the CDR3 is TGCAGTGCTAGAGAGACAGGGGAAACTGAAGCTTTCTTT. V usage is TRBV20-1 and J usage is TRBJ1-1, with TRBD1 identical over 8 bases. Looked up from germline, CDR1 is DFQATT and CDR2 is SNEGSKA (reference sequence). CDR3 length equals 13 residues. V was clipped by 0 bases and J by 5 bases; unmatched bases: 2.